Listed below are T cell receptor beta chains from one sample, sequenced in a study of blood T cell repertoires in COVID-19. Profiling relied on immunoSEQ multiplex PCR, and the TCRdb table lists in-frame clones only, not all of them. Of 110,000 to 150,000 clones listed, about 87% were seen once; the top ten hold about 5.6%. Material: peripheral blood. These receptors all come from a human donor in a cohort sampled during active COVID-19. Both conserved end residues are part of each CDR3. Each record gives: clone size, D gene, V gene, J gene, CDR3 protein, CDR3 DNA. A D gene is named only where the DNA matches it firmly. Not all rows give a size; the values are once, few, many and, for expanded clones, a class.

clone size: NA; D gene: NA; V gene: TRBV19; J gene: TRBJ1-1; CDR3 protein: CASSLAGPTNTEAFF; CDR3 DNA: TGTGCCAGTAGCTTGGCAGGGCCTACGAACACTGAAGCTTTCTTT
clone size: few; D gene: TRBD2; V gene: TRBV6-1; J gene: TRBJ2-7; CDR3 protein: CASSERGTSGSISYEQYF; CDR3 DNA: TGTGCCAGCAGTGAAAGAGGGACTAGCGGGAGTATTTCCTACGAGCAGTACTTC
clone size: once; D gene: NA; V gene: TRBV28; J gene: TRBJ2-7; CDR3 protein: CASSPPGRYEQYF; CDR3 DNA: TGTGCCAGCAGTCCACCTGGCCGCTACGAGCAGTACTTC
clone size: NA; D gene: NA; V gene: TRBV5-1; J gene: TRBJ2-7; CDR3 protein: CASSLQVSSYEQYF; CDR3 DNA: TGCGCCAGCAGCTTACAGGTTAGCTCCTACGAGCAGTACTTC
clone size: NA; D gene: NA; V gene: TRBV30; J gene: TRBJ2-7; CDR3 protein: CACTGGALSYEQYF; CDR3 DNA: TGTGCCTGTACCGGGGGTGCTCTCTCCTACGAGCAGTACTTC
clone size: NA; D gene: TRBD1; V gene: TRBV13; J gene: TRBJ2-5; CDR3 protein: CASSLGGTGQETQYF; CDR3 DNA: TGTGCCAGCAGCTTAGGCGGGACAGGGCAAGAGACCCAGTACTTC
clone size: NA; D gene: NA; V gene: TRBV3-1/TRBV3-2; J gene: TRBJ2-5; CDR3 protein: CASSQGAGSRQETQYF; CDR3 DNA: TGTGCCAGCAGCCAAGGTGCAGGGTCAAGACAAGAGACCCAGTACTTC
clone size: once; D gene: NA; V gene: TRBV28; J gene: TRBJ1-3; CDR3 protein: CASSLPTVSGNTIYF; CDR3 DNA: TGTGCCAGCAGTTTACCCACGGTCTCTGGAAACACCATATATTTT
clone size: once; D gene: TRBD1; V gene: TRBV18; J gene: TRBJ1-2; CDR3 protein: CASSPQQGQGHYGYTF; CDR3 DNA: TGTGCCAGCTCACCACAGCAGGGACAGGGACATTATGGCTACACCTTC
clone size: NA; D gene: NA; V gene: TRBV2; J gene: TRBJ2-2; CDR3 protein: CASSEGGSGTPTGELFF; CDR3 DNA: TGTGCCAGCAGTGAAGGGGGCTCCGGGACACCCACCGGGGAGCTGTTTTTT
clone size: NA; D gene: TRBD2; V gene: TRBV2; J gene: TRBJ2-7; CDR3 protein: CASSTRPDKREGQDEQYF; CDR3 DNA: TGTGCCAGCAGTACACGGCCCGACAAGCGGGAGGGCCAGGACGAGCAGTACTTC
clone size: NA; D gene: NA; V gene: TRBV27; J gene: TRBJ2-7; CDR3 protein: CASSPGKAHYEQYF; CDR3 DNA: TGTGCCAGCAGCCCCGGGAAGGCCCATTACGAGCAGTACTTC
clone size: NA; D gene: NA; V gene: TRBV28; J gene: TRBJ2-3; CDR3 protein: CASSPLAVADTQYF; CDR3 DNA: TGTGCCAGCAGTCCCTTGGCAGTGGCAGATACGCAGTATTTT
clone size: NA; D gene: TRBD2; V gene: TRBV18; J gene: TRBJ2-5; CDR3 protein: CATSRLAGSTGQETQYF; CDR3 DNA: TGTGCCACCTCCCGACTAGCGGGGTCCACGGGGCAAGAGACCCAGTACTTC
clone size: NA; D gene: NA; V gene: TRBV7-3; J gene: TRBJ1-1; CDR3 protein: CASSLRGGSNTEAFF; CDR3 DNA: TGTGCCAGCAGCTTAAGAGGCGGAAGCAACACTGAAGCTTTCTTT
clone size: NA; D gene: TRBD2; V gene: TRBV18; J gene: TRBJ2-3; CDR3 protein: CASSSGTSGITDTQYF; CDR3 DNA: TGTGCCAGCTCATCCGGGACTAGCGGGATCACAGATACGCAGTATTTT
clone size: NA; D gene: TRBD1; V gene: TRBV18; J gene: TRBJ2-7; CDR3 protein: CASSWDSTYEQYF; CDR3 DNA: TGTGCCAGCTCATGGGACAGCACCTACGAGCAGTACTTC
clone size: NA; D gene: TRBD2; V gene: TRBV6-5; J gene: TRBJ2-5; CDR3 protein: CASSGTGTSPETQYF; CDR3 DNA: TGTGCCAGCAGCGGGACCGGGACTAGCCCAGAGACCCAGTACTTC
clone size: NA; D gene: TRBD2; V gene: TRBV4-1; J gene: TRBJ2-7; CDR3 protein: CASSQFMAGGPREQYF; CDR3 DNA: TGCGCCAGCAGCCAATTTATGGCGGGGGGGCCTCGCGAGCAGTACTTC
clone size: once; D gene: TRBD2; V gene: TRBV6-6; J gene: TRBJ2-2; CDR3 protein: CASTGLAGGNTGELFF; CDR3 DNA: TGTGCCAGCACGGGACTAGCGGGGGGGAACACCGGGGAGCTGTTTTTT
clone size: NA; D gene: TRBD2; V gene: TRBV7-3; J gene: TRBJ2-7; CDR3 protein: CASSLTERESYEQYF; CDR3 DNA: TGTGCCAGCAGCTTAACGGAGCGGGAGAGCTACGAGCAGTACTTC
clone size: NA; D gene: NA; V gene: TRBV5-1; J gene: TRBJ2-1; CDR3 protein: CASSLASGDFNEQFF; CDR3 DNA: TGCGCCAGCAGCTTGGCCTCGGGGGATTTCAATGAGCAGTTCTTC
clone size: NA; D gene: TRBD1; V gene: TRBV7-9; J gene: TRBJ1-2; CDR3 protein: CASSFQQGNFYGYTF; CDR3 DNA: TGTGCCAGCAGCTTTCAACAGGGGAACTTCTATGGCTACACCTTC
clone size: NA; D gene: NA; V gene: TRBV2; J gene: TRBJ1-4; CDR3 protein: CASSAGRSEKLFF; CDR3 DNA: TGTGCCAGCAGTGCAGGGAGGAGTGAAAAACTGTTTTTT
clone size: once; D gene: NA; V gene: TRBV4-2; J gene: TRBJ2-6; CDR3 protein: CASSQDRSAGANVLTF; CDR3 DNA: TGTGCCAGCAGCCAAGATCGTAGCGCAGGGGCCAACGTCCTGACTTTC
clone size: NA; D gene: NA; V gene: TRBV13; J gene: TRBJ1-1; CDR3 protein: CASSLVGGTVNTEAFF; CDR3 DNA: TGTGCCAGCAGCTTAGTTGGGGGCACAGTGAACACTGAAGCTTTCTTT
clone size: NA; D gene: NA; V gene: TRBV3-1/TRBV3-2; J gene: TRBJ1-4; CDR3 protein: CASSQDSSGLLEKLFF; CDR3 DNA: TGTGCCAGCAGCCAAGATTCCTCGGGGTTACTAGAAAAACTGTTTTTT
clone size: once; D gene: NA; V gene: TRBV11-2; J gene: TRBJ1-1; CDR3 protein: CASSLAREPMNTEAFF; CDR3 DNA: TGTGCCAGCAGCTTAGCTAGGGAGCCGATGAACACTGAAGCTTTCTTT
clone size: few; D gene: NA; V gene: TRBV9; J gene: TRBJ1-1; CDR3 protein: CASSPLGGKFNTEAFF; CDR3 DNA: TGTGCCAGCAGCCCCCTGGGAGGGAAGTTCAACACTGAAGCTTTCTTT
clone size: NA; D gene: NA; V gene: TRBV18; J gene: TRBJ1-2; CDR3 protein: CASSPRQLEGYTF; CDR3 DNA: TGTGCCAGCTCACCACGCCAGCTGGAGGGCTACACCTTC
clone size: few; D gene: NA; V gene: TRBV3-1/TRBV3-2; J gene: TRBJ1-2; CDR3 protein: CASSQARDRGYTF; CDR3 DNA: TGTGCCAGCAGCCAAGCGAGGGATCGTGGCTACACCTTC
clone size: few; D gene: NA; V gene: TRBV5-6; J gene: TRBJ1-2; CDR3 protein: CASSLEAGRYGYTF; CDR3 DNA: TGTGCCAGCAGCTTGGAGGCAGGGCGCTATGGCTACACCTTC
clone size: NA; D gene: TRBD2; V gene: TRBV2; J gene: TRBJ2-1; CDR3 protein: CASSRTGLAGLLRYNEQFF; CDR3 DNA: TGTGCCAGCAGCCGCACGGGACTAGCGGGACTACTACGATACAATGAGCAGTTCTTC
clone size: NA; D gene: NA; V gene: TRBV6-6; J gene: TRBJ2-2; CDR3 protein: CASTPGVGELFF; CDR3 DNA: TGTGCCAGCACACCCGGGGTCGGGGAGCTGTTTTTT
clone size: NA; D gene: NA; V gene: TRBV3-1/TRBV3-2; J gene: TRBJ2-3; CDR3 protein: CASSQVGTDTQYF; CDR3 DNA: TGTGCCAGCAGCCAAGTAGGCACAGATACGCAGTATTTT